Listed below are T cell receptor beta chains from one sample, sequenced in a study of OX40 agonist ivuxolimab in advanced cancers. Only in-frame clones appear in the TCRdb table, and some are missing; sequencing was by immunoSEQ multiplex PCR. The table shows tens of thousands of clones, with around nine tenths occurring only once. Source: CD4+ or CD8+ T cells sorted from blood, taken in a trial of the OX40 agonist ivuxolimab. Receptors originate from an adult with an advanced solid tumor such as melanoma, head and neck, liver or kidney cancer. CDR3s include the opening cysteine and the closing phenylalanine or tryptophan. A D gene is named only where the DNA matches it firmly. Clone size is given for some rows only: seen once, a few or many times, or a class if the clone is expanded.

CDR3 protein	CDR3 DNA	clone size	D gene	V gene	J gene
CASSMTGGVGNEQFF	TGTGCCAGCAGCATGACAGGGGGCGTTGGGAATGAGCAGTTCTTC	few	TRBD1	TRBV9	TRBJ2-1
CASSKPGLAAYNEQFF	TGCGCCAGCAGCAAACCTGGACTAGCGGCCTACAATGAGCAGTTCTTC	.	TRBD2	TRBV5-1	TRBJ2-1
CAWSLGGGGGEEQFF	TGTGCCTGGTCTCTCGGTGGCGGAGGAGGGGAAGAGCAGTTCTTC	.	.	TRBV30	TRBJ2-1
CASSDRLMGEKLFF	TGTGCCAGCAGCGACAGGCTAATGGGGGAAAAACTGTTTTTT	.	.	TRBV27	TRBJ1-4
CASSEKTSGRYEQYF	TGTGCCAGCAGTGAAAAGACTAGCGGGAGGTACGAGCAGTACTTC	few	TRBD2	TRBV6-1	TRBJ2-7
CASSEMAMNQPQHF	TGTGCCAGCAGTGAAATGGCGATGAATCAGCCCCAGCATTTT	.	.	TRBV6-1	TRBJ1-5
CASSPATGVGYTF	TGTGCCAGCAGCCCGGCCACGGGGGTTGGCTACACCTTC	.	.	TRBV5-6	TRBJ1-2
CASSLERRTGTYEQYF	TGTGCCAGCAGCTTGGAACGGAGGACAGGGACCTACGAGCAGTACTTC	.	TRBD1	TRBV5-6	TRBJ2-7
CASSLKTGNYGYTF	TGTGCCAGCAGCCTAAAGACAGGGAACTATGGCTACACCTTC	.	TRBD1	TRBV6-5	TRBJ1-2
CASSPKQETQYF	TGTGCCAGCAGCCCGAAACAAGAGACCCAGTACTTC	.	.	TRBV7-2	TRBJ2-5
CASSWDSGNQPQHF	TGTGCCAGCAGCTGGGACAGTGGGAATCAGCCCCAGCATTTT	few	TRBD1	TRBV7-9	TRBJ1-5
CASSESGGVPKEQFF	TGTGCCAGTAGCGAATCAGGGGGAGTCCCAAAGGAGCAGTTCTTC	.	TRBD1	TRBV19	TRBJ2-1
CASSQGHLTSTDTQYF	TGTGCCAGCAGCCAGGGACATCTCACTAGCACAGATACGCAGTATTTT	.	.	TRBV14	TRBJ2-3
CASSHGQGGSGANVLTF	TGTGCCAGCAGCCACGGACAGGGAGGGTCTGGGGCCAACGTCCTGACTTTC	.	.	TRBV5-5	TRBJ2-6
CASSPGGRGPGELFF	TGTGCCAGCAGCCCGGGGGGAAGGGGCCCCGGGGAGCTGTTTTTT	.	TRBD2	TRBV9	TRBJ2-2
CATSSRDSNEQFF	TGTGCCACCAGCAGCCGGGACAGCAATGAGCAGTTCTTC	.	TRBD1	TRBV15	TRBJ2-1
CASSSTFQKLFF	TGTGCCAGCAGCTCGACATTCCAAAAACTGTTTTTT	few	.	TRBV7-9	TRBJ1-4
CASGFKLNTEAFF	TGTGCTAGTGGTTTTAAGCTGAACACTGAAGCTTTCTTT	few	.	TRBV12-5	TRBJ1-1
CASSLAGPNTEAFF	TGTGCCAGCAGCTTGGCAGGGCCCAACACTGAAGCTTTCTTT	.	.	TRBV7-3	TRBJ1-1
CASSIRGRPNQPQHF	TGTGCCAGTAGTATAAGGGGGAGGCCAAATCAGCCCCAGCATTTT	.	.	TRBV19	TRBJ1-5
CASSPTGASSYEQYF	TGTGCCAGCAGCCCTACAGGGGCGAGCTCCTACGAGCAGTACTTC	.	TRBD1	TRBV7-3	TRBJ2-7
CASSTGGGTDTQYF	TGTGCCAGTTCGACGGGAGGCGGCACAGATACGCAGTATTTT	.	TRBD2	TRBV19	TRBJ2-3
CASSLGHPMRDYTF	TGTGCCAGCAGCTTAGGGCACCCTATGAGAGACTACACCTTC	once	.	TRBV7-9	TRBJ1-2
CAWSQGTSGKQYF	TGTGCCTGGAGTCAGGGGACTAGCGGGAAGCAGTACTTC	.	TRBD2	TRBV30	TRBJ2-7
CAWSQNRGGEQFF	TGTGCCTGGAGTCAAAACAGGGGAGGTGAGCAGTTCTTC	.	.	TRBV30	TRBJ2-1
CASSQVFMTGGAEQYF	TGCGCCAGCAGCCAAGTATTTATGACAGGGGGCGCAGAGCAGTACTTC	.	TRBD1	TRBV4-1	TRBJ2-7